Below are 20 T cell receptor beta chains sequenced from a single sample in a study of response to subunit inactivated influenza vaccine. TCRdb reprocessed the RT-PCR reads via MiXCR and lists one record per CDR3 protein. Among some 850,000 distinct CDR3 sequences listed, 18% were seen once. The sample here was PBMCs from blood, taken more than 4 days after vaccination. The receptors originated from a man aged 50 or older who received an inactivated influenza vaccine.

This clonotype was detected only a few times. The chain carries TRBV10-3 and TRBJ1-1; 11 bases are shared with TRBD1. V shed 6 bases and J 6 bases; nucleotides not matched to a gene: 6. The CDR3 spans 14 residues. Looked up from germline, CDR1 is ENHRY and CDR2 is SYGVKD. In nucleotides, the CDR3 is TGTGCCATCAGCCCTGGACAGGGGGCAGCTGAAGCTTTCTTT. Translating gives CAISPGQGAAEAFF.

In this sample, this clonotype turned up a few times. V gene TRBV5-1 combines with J gene TRBJ2-5; 14 nucleotides agree with TRBD2. V dropped 1 base and J dropped 7; count of bases not matched to a gene: 6. CDR1 is SGHRS and CDR2 is YFSETQ in the germline V gene. The CDR3 contains 16 residues. CDR3 region: CASSLQTSGRGGTQYF. The CDR3 DNA sequence: TGCGCCAGCAGCTTGCAGACTAGCGGGAGGGGTGGGACCCAGTACTTC.

This clonotype has only a few counts. An end of the junction differs from the germline gene, which may be a read error. The V gene is TRBV28, the J gene TRBJ2-7; D is possibly TRBD1 or TRBD2 (5 bases each). This CDR3 spans 12 amino acids. Looked up from germline, CDR1 is MDHEN and CDR2 is SYDVKM. The CDR3 protein is CASSSTGTPFTF. The CDR3 nucleotides read TGTGCCAGCAGTTCAACCGGGACGCCATTCACCTTC.

The V call is TRBV4-1, the J call TRBJ2-5; possible D gene TRBD1, 8 bases. This CDR3 region has 17 residues. V dropped 1 base and J dropped 5 bases, with 20 bases sitting between them. The germline V gene has CDR1 MGHRA and CDR2 YSYEKL. The CDR3 DNA reads as TGCGCCAGCAGCCAAGGGATTTTTCTACAGGGGGGGGAGACCCAGTACTTC. Residues: CASSQGIFLQGGETQYF.

This clonotype was seen repeatedly, ten times or more. J is TRBJ2-1 and V is TRBV11-2, with 10 bases that match TRBD1. This CDR3 comprises 16 residues. Germline CDR1 and CDR2: SGHAT and FQNNGV. V shed 2 bases and J 8 bases; nucleotides not matched to a gene: 9. The CDR3 loop is CASSLNFGTGDYEQFF. For the CDR3, the DNA is TGTGCCAGCAGCTTAAACTTCGGGACAGGGGATTATGAGCAGTTCTTC.

The V gene is TRBV2, the J gene TRBJ2-1; TRBD2 agrees at 8 bases. There are 16 residues in the CDR3. V lost 7 bases, J lost 7 bases, and 15 bases stayed unmatched. Germline V gives CDR1 SNHLY, CDR2 FYNNEI. For the CDR3, the DNA is TGTGCCAGCACCACTCCGGGGGGGGCGGTGAGGAATGAGCAGTTCTTC. Amino acid sequence: CASTTPGGAVRNEQFF. Based on the CDR3 plus reference TRBV2 and TRBJ2-1, the full variable domain is EPEVTQTPSHQVTQMGQEVILRCVPISNHLYFYWYRQILGQKVEFLVSFYNNEISEKSEIFDDQFSVERPDGSNFTLKIRSTKLEDSAMYFCASTTPGGAVRNEQFFGPGTRLTVL.

This clonotype was recorded a few times. This chain connects TRBV20-1 to TRBJ2-4; D gene unclear. Germline V lookup: CDR1 DFQATT, CDR2 SNEGSKA (reference sequence). Deletions cut 4 bases from V and 5 bases from J, with 15 bases between. The CDR3 is 14 amino acids. CDR3 sequence: CSATAGRGENIQYF. The DNA of the CDR3 is TGCAGTGCTACGGCAGGACGCGGAGAAAACATTCAGTACTTC.

The sample holds a few counts of this clonotype. The chain has TRBV23-1 and TRBJ1-1; TRBD1 matches at 10 bases. TRBV23-1 is assigned to the ORF class and has an uncertain function. The ends lost 4 bases at V and 2 bases at J; junction bases unmatched: 7. CDR3 length: 16 amino acids. CDR3 DNA: TGCGCCAGCAGTCCTATCTGGGACAGGGGAAACACTGAAGCTTTCTTT. Translated: CASSPIWDRGNTEAFF.

Only a few counts were recorded for this clonotype. The V call is TRBV4-1, the J call TRBJ1-2; no clear D. Germline V gives CDR1 MGHRA, CDR2 YSYEKL. CDR3 size: 14 residues. V was shortened by 1 base and J by 4 bases, with 10 bases between the two germline ends. CDR3 sequence: CASSQASGFYGYTF. In nucleotides, the CDR3 is TGCGCCAGCAGCCAAGCTTCGGGGTTCTATGGCTACACCTTC.

This clonotype was observed many times. The chain employs TRBV12-3 or TRBV12-4 and TRBJ2-7; D not resolved. V was shortened by 3 bases and J by 2 bases, with 8 bases between the two germline ends. CDR3 size: 13 residues. CDR3 amino acids: CASSFNRAYEQYF. The DNA of the CDR3 is TGTGCCAGCAGTTTCAATCGGGCCTACGAGCAGTACTTC.

The chain uses TRBV7-2 and TRBJ2-3; 7 bases fit TRBD2. CDR1 and CDR2 (germline): SGHTA, FQGNSA. This CDR3 comprises 16 residues. V lost 11 bases, J lost 5 bases, and 19 bases stayed unmatched. The CDR3 DNA sequence: TGTGCCTCTACGAGATCCGGCGGGAGATTCGGAGATACGCAGTATTTT. Protein product: CASTRSGGRFGDTQYF.

This clonotype was counted a few times. The chain joins TRBV5-6 to TRBJ1-2; D unclear. This CDR3 is 12 amino acids long. Deletions cut 0 bases from V and 8 bases from J, with 8 bases between. Germline assignment: CDR1 SGHDT and CDR2 YYEEEE. CDR3 amino acids: CASSLDGGGYTF. CDR3 nucleotide sequence: TGTGCCAGCAGCTTGGATGGAGGGGGCTACACCTTC.

A few counts support this clonotype. This chain connects TRBV4-2 to TRBJ2-3; 9 positions agree with TRBD2. Trimming took 4 bases from V and 4 from J; bases not matched to a gene: 12. There are 17 residues in the CDR3. Germline V CDR1 and CDR2: LGHNA, YNFKEQ. The CDR3 sequence: CASSRWPSSGRADTQYF. CDR3 bases: TGTGCCAGCAGCCGTTGGCCAAGTAGCGGGAGAGCAGATACGCAGTATTTT.

The V and J genes are TRBV20-1 and TRBJ2-5; TRBD2 agrees at 11 bases. The trim removed 5 bases at V and 2 bases at J, leaving 4 bases unmatched. Germline values: CDR1 DFQATT, CDR2 SNEGSKA (reference sequence). This CDR3 comprises 14 residues. CDR3 coding DNA: TGCAGTGCTCGACTAGCGGGGAAACAAGAGACCCAGTACTTC. It is translated as CSARLAGKQETQYF.

The rearrangement joins TRBV7-3 to TRBJ1-1; TRBD1 is a possible D gene (5 bases). V was cut by 7 bases and J by 3 bases, with 12 bases left in between. Looked up from germline, CDR1 is SGHTA and CDR2 is FQGTGA. The CDR3 has 13 residues. This chain's CDR3 is CASTDQGYTEAFF. CDR3 in DNA: TGTGCCAGCACGGACCAGGGATACACTGAAGCTTTCTTT.

The rearrangement joins TRBV5-6 to TRBJ2-2, with a possible D match to TRBD2 (6 bases). Trimming pared 1 base from V and 1 base from J, leaving 20 bases between. CDR1 is SGHDT and CDR2 is YYEEEE in the germline V gene. The CDR3 loop spans 19 amino acids. The CDR3 DNA reads as TGTGCCAGCAGCTTGAGGCGGGGCCAGAACTATGGGAACACCGGGGAGCTGTTTTTT. Translation: CASSLRRGQNYGNTGELFF.

In its sample, this clonotype was seen a few times. The V gene is TRBV29-1, the J gene TRBJ2-7; 9 nucleotides match TRBD1. The CDR3 length is 13 residues. CDR1 is SQVTM, CDR2 ANQGSEA, per germline. Trimming took 4 bases from V and 4 from J; bases not matched to a gene: 5. In DNA form, the CDR3 reads TGCAGCGTTGGAACAGGGGGCAAGTACGAGCAGTACTTC. It translates to CSVGTGGKYEQYF.

This rearrangement joins TRBV10-3 to TRBJ1-3; the D is unclear. V was shortened by 6 bases and J by 11 bases, with 11 bases between the two germline ends. Germline CDR1 and CDR2: ENHRY and SYGVKD. This CDR3 region has 11 residues. The CDR3 region is CAISPGEAIYF. CDR3 coding DNA: TGTGCCATCAGCCCCGGGGAGGCCATATATTTT.

This clonotype was counted many times. The CDR3 sequence is CASSQAGSGYEQYF. CDR3 sequence (DNA): TGCGCCAGCAGCCAAGCAGGGTCAGGCTACGAGCAGTACTTC. This chain connects TRBV4-3 to TRBJ2-7, with D possibly matching TRBD1 (5 bases). Between the trimmed V and J ends, which lost 1 base and 3 bases, there was a span of 10 bases. Germline V gene lookup returns CDR1 LGHNA and CDR2 YSLEER. The length of the CDR3 is 14 residues.

This chain links TRBV24-1 with TRBJ1-5, with D unclear. CDR1 is KGHDR and CDR2 is SFDVKD in the germline V gene. V was cut by 1 base and J by 0 bases, with 3 bases left in between. The CDR3 has 14 amino acids. The CDR3 protein is CATSDLYSNQPQHF. CDR3 coding DNA: TGTGCCACCAGTGATTTATATAGCAATCAGCCCCAGCATTTT.